A selection of T cell receptor beta chains follows, all from one sample in a study of CD8 T cells in cerebrospinal fluid in Alzheimer's disease. Each CDR3 protein gets one entry in TCRdb, which reprocessed the 10x single-cell sequencing reads and gives no DNA. The sample holds roughly 1,500 distinct CDR3 sequences. The sequencing sample was made of cerebrospinal fluid. The source of these receptors is a human donor in good health. The CDR3 runs from the conserved cysteine through the conserved F or W. Each size is once, few, many, or a class for an expanded clone.

CDR3aa: CAHGQGRYEQYF
v_gene: TRBV30
j_gene: TRBJ2-7
abundance: medium-sized

CDR3aa: CASSPVPGNGEQYF
v_gene: TRBV18
j_gene: TRBJ2-7
abundance: medium-sized

CDR3aa: CSAEMTAIGHNEQFF
v_gene: TRBV20-1
j_gene: TRBJ2-1
abundance: large

CDR3aa: CASSDYQGARTGELFF
v_gene: TRBV25-1
j_gene: TRBJ2-2
abundance: medium-sized

CDR3aa: CASSYPGQGLHF
v_gene: TRBV6-5
j_gene: TRBJ1-6
abundance: medium-sized

CDR3aa: CASLRLGSYEQYF
v_gene: TRBV6-5
j_gene: TRBJ2-7
abundance: medium-sized

CDR3aa: CATRTVFDSNQPQHF
v_gene: TRBV28
j_gene: TRBJ1-5
abundance: medium-sized

CDR3aa: CASSQNGGPQETQYF
v_gene: TRBV4-1
j_gene: TRBJ2-5
abundance: large

CDR3aa: CASSLAPGGGYGYTF
v_gene: TRBV7-2
j_gene: TRBJ1-2
abundance: medium-sized

CDR3aa: CASSPQVFSYEQYF
v_gene: TRBV27
j_gene: TRBJ2-7
abundance: medium-sized

CDR3aa: CSARDLSGRALFADTQYF
v_gene: TRBV20-1
j_gene: TRBJ2-3
abundance: medium-sized

CDR3aa: CASSARQGIPYNEQFF
v_gene: TRBV19
j_gene: TRBJ2-1
abundance: medium-sized

CDR3aa: CASTWTGSTGELFF
v_gene: TRBV28
j_gene: TRBJ2-2
abundance: medium-sized

CDR3aa: CASNFRAQPQHF
v_gene: TRBV6-2/TRBV6-3
j_gene: TRBJ1-5
abundance: medium-sized

CDR3aa: CASSLGGTEDTQYF
v_gene: TRBV7-8
j_gene: TRBJ2-3
abundance: medium-sized

CDR3aa: CATMTPLHTEAFF
v_gene: TRBV6-6
j_gene: TRBJ1-1
abundance: medium-sized

CDR3aa: CSARDNRGLPYEQYF
v_gene: TRBV20-1
j_gene: TRBJ2-7
abundance: medium-sized

CDR3aa: CASSPVFGSPLHF
v_gene: TRBV12-3/TRBV12-4
j_gene: TRBJ1-6
abundance: medium-sized

CDR3aa: CASSFRTSGQETQYF
v_gene: TRBV5-4
j_gene: TRBJ2-5
abundance: medium-sized

CDR3aa: CASSWTGSSTEAFF
v_gene: TRBV28
j_gene: TRBJ1-1
abundance: medium-sized

CDR3aa: CASSYSELPHNEQFF
v_gene: TRBV6-6
j_gene: TRBJ2-1
abundance: medium-sized

CDR3aa: CSAPAKDTGNPYEQYF
v_gene: TRBV20-1
j_gene: TRBJ2-7
abundance: medium-sized

CDR3aa: CASRIFGGQSYGYTF
v_gene: TRBV6-5
j_gene: TRBJ1-2
abundance: medium-sized

CDR3aa: CASSTASKRLSYEQYF
v_gene: TRBV19
j_gene: TRBJ2-7
abundance: medium-sized

CDR3aa: CASSEFSGRAGGELFF
v_gene: TRBV2
j_gene: TRBJ2-2
abundance: medium-sized

CDR3aa: CASSRSASGGGYEQYF
v_gene: TRBV4-3
j_gene: TRBJ2-7
abundance: medium-sized

CDR3aa: CASSSIQGRYNEQFF
v_gene: TRBV5-1
j_gene: TRBJ2-1
abundance: medium-sized

CDR3aa: CATSRDRGAGDEQYF
v_gene: TRBV15
j_gene: TRBJ2-7
abundance: medium-sized

CDR3aa: CASSVFVGLTQPQHF
v_gene: TRBV19
j_gene: TRBJ1-5
abundance: medium-sized

CDR3aa: CSARVGAENSPLHF
v_gene: TRBV20-1
j_gene: TRBJ1-6
abundance: medium-sized